The rows below give T cell receptor beta chains drawn from one sample of a study of identical twins. Using its own MiXCR run on the 5' RACE reads, TCRdb lists one record per CDR3 protein. This sample carries around 480,000 distinct CDR3 sequences, 12% to 15% of them seen once, and the ten largest clones take approximately 0.52%. These sequences were also reported in another study, on yellow fever vaccine responses in identical twins.

Sequenced material: CD4+ T cells sorted from blood. The receptors were gathered from a woman aged 18 to 35 in good health. Each CDR3 is given with its conserved first and last residue. Fields, in order: V gene, clone size, D gene, J gene, CDR3 protein, CDR3 DNA. The D gene is left open where the match is weak. Expanded clones are given a class, and other clones once, few, many or no size at all.

TRBV20-1	NA	TRBD1	TRBJ1-1	CSAPGQGNTEAFF	TGCAGTGCTCCCGGACAGGGTAACACTGAAGCTTTCTTT
TRBV12-3/TRBV12-4	NA	TRBD1	TRBJ1-2	CASSSHRPDRGYGYTF	TGTGCCAGCAGTTCCCACCGACCCGACAGGGGTTATGGCTACACCTTC
TRBV12-3/TRBV12-4	many	TRBD1	TRBJ1-1	CASTTTGVTEAFF	TGTGCCAGCACCACGACAGGGGTCACTGAAGCTTTCTTT
TRBV24-1	NA	NA	TRBJ2-5	CATARPRGEGETQYF	TGTGCCACCGCCCGGCCCCGGGGCGAGGGGGAGACCCAGTACTTC
TRBV9	few	NA	TRBJ2-1	CASSVATGSELAARFF	NA
TRBV14	once	TRBD2	TRBJ2-4	CASSQKAGLAGQLAKNIQYF	TGTGCCAGCAGCCAAAAGGCTGGACTAGCGGGACAACTAGCCAAAAACATTCAGTACTTC
TRBV7-2	NA	TRBD2	TRBJ2-7	CASSLEASGGAYEQYF	TGTGCCAGCAGCTTAGAGGCTAGCGGGGGGGCCTACGAGCAGTACTTC
TRBV6-2/TRBV6-3	few	TRBD1	TRBJ2-4	CASSYSTVRGRVAKNIQYF	TGTGCCAGCAGTTACTCGACGGTCAGGGGGCGCGTCGCCAAAAACATTCAGTACTTC
TRBV5-1	NA	NA	TRBJ1-1	CASSSGWENTEAFF	TGCGCCAGCAGCTCGGGGTGGGAGAACACTGAAGCTTTCTTT
TRBV7-2	few	TRBD2	TRBJ2-7	CASSLGAGDYEQYF	TGTGCCAGCAGCTTAGGAGCGGGGGACTACGAGCAGTACTTC
TRBV14	NA	TRBD2	TRBJ2-3	CASSQDPSSGEEDTQYF	TGTGCCAGCAGCCAAGATCCTTCTAGCGGGGAGGAGGATACGCAGTATTTT
TRBV5-1	NA	TRBD2	TRBJ2-3	CASSLDSGGPSTDTQYF	TGCGCCAGCAGCTTGGATAGCGGGGGGCCTAGCACAGATACGCAGTATTTT
TRBV6-1	NA	NA	TRBJ2-4	CASSPWVGPMAFQYF	TGTGCCAGCAGTCCCTGGGTGGGGCCGATGGCATTTCAGTACTTC
TRBV5-1	NA	NA	TRBJ2-1	CASSLVGGHEQFF	TGCGCCAGCAGCTTGGTAGGCGGCCATGAGCAGTTCTTC
TRBV12-3/TRBV12-4	many	NA	TRBJ2-2	CASGKGSTGELFF	TGTGCCAGCGGAAAGGGTAGCACCGGGGAGCTGTTTTTT
TRBV3-1	NA	TRBD2	TRBJ2-3	CASSQEQGLAGVDTQYF	TGTGCCAGCAGCCAAGAACAGGGACTAGCGGGAGTCGATACGCAGTATTTT
TRBV12-3/TRBV12-4	NA	TRBD1	TRBJ2-7	CASRLAGTGGYEQYF	TGTGCCAGCAGACTGGCCGGGACAGGGGGCTACGAGCAGTACTTC
TRBV5-5	NA	TRBD2	TRBJ2-3	CASSLAPGLATDTQYF	TGTGCCAGCAGCTTGGCTCCGGGACTAGCTACAGATACGCAGTATTTT
TRBV5-1	few	NA	TRBJ2-3	CASSLVGHSDTQYF	TGCGCCAGCAGCTTGGTTGGACACTCCGATACGCAGTATTTT
TRBV10-3	few	TRBD1	TRBJ2-3	CAISETGTGKSDTQYF	TGTGCCATCAGTGAGACCGGGACAGGGAAATCAGATACGCAGTATTTT
TRBV20-1	few	NA	TRBJ2-7	CSASLEIPLYEQYF	TGCAGTGCTTCTTTGGAGATTCCTCTCTACGAGCAGTACTTC
TRBV6-5	NA	TRBD2	TRBJ2-1	CASSYLRLAGVEQFF	TGTGCCAGCAGTTACCTAAGACTAGCGGGAGTTGAGCAGTTCTTC
TRBV6-5	few	NA	TRBJ1-1	CASSYPGGTEAFF	TGTGCCAGCAGTTATCCCGGGGGCACTGAAGCTTTCTTT
TRBV2	few	NA	TRBJ2-1	CASSDVGVYEQFF	TGTGCCAGCAGTGATGTAGGGGTTTATGAGCAGTTCTTC
TRBV2	few	TRBD2	TRBJ2-3	CASTSSGTGDTQYF	TGTGCCAGCACCAGTAGCGGGACGGGGGATACGCAGTATTTT
TRBV4-2	NA	TRBD2	TRBJ2-3	CASSPAGLVSGSTDTQYF	TGTGCCAGCAGCCCTGCGGGGTTAGTTAGCGGGAGCACAGATACGCAGTATTTT
TRBV25-1	NA	NA	TRBJ2-3	CASSEGLGTQYF	TGTGCCAGCAGTGAGGGCTTGGGGACGCAGTATTTT
TRBV27	many	NA	TRBJ2-7	CASSLSARVVTHEQYF	TGTGCCAGCAGTTTATCGGCGAGGGTAGTTACCCACGAGCAGTACTTC
TRBV7-9	few	TRBD1	TRBJ2-7	CASSLGRGQGTYEQYF	TGTGCCAGCAGCTTAGGTAGGGGACAGGGAACCTACGAGCAGTACTTC
TRBV12-3/TRBV12-4	NA	TRBD2	TRBJ2-3	CASSSPSGSFTDTQYF	TGTGCCAGCAGTTCCCCTAGCGGGAGTTTTACAGATACGCAGTATTTT
TRBV2	NA	NA	TRBJ2-5	CAILGETQYF	TGTGCTATCCTGGGAGAGACCCAGTACTTC
TRBV29-1	NA	NA	TRBJ2-1	CSVAFRAVAYNEQFF	TGCAGCGTTGCATTTCGGGCGGTTGCCTACAATGAGCAGTTCTTC
TRBV20-1	NA	NA	TRBJ1-1	CSASEDSKNTEAFF	TGCAGTGCTAGTGAGGACAGCAAGAACACTGAAGCTTTCTTT
TRBV6-2/TRBV6-3	many	TRBD1	TRBJ1-1	CASKDRGTEAFF	TGTGCCAGCAAGGACAGGGGCACTGAAGCTTTCTTT
TRBV5-1	many	NA	TRBJ2-2	CASSGSGTNTGELFF	TGCGCCAGCAGCGGTTCAGGGACGAACACCGGGGAGCTGTTTTTT
TRBV19	few	TRBD2	TRBJ2-5	CASSIQASGSGETQYF	TGTGCCAGTAGTATACAGGCTAGCGGGAGTGGAGAGACCCAGTACTTC
TRBV2	few	NA	TRBJ2-6	CASEQGAGANVLTF	TGTGCCAGCGAACAAGGGGCTGGGGCCAACGTCCTGACTTTC